The 25 T cell receptor beta chains below all came from one sample that was sequenced in a study of T cell changes during pregnancy in multiple sclerosis. Sequencing used immunoSEQ multiplex PCR; TCRdb keeps in-frame clones, though not all of them. The sample carries 35,000 to 45,000 clones, roughly nine tenths recorded once. The sequenced sample was CD4+ T cells from peripheral blood mononuclear cells, obtained in the second trimester of pregnancy. Every receptor here comes from a female donor in good health, enrolled as a control in a pregnancy study.

In regard to this clone: Other DNA sequences in this sample translate to the same CDR3. The V and J genes are TRBV9 and TRBJ2-1; 9 nucleotides agree with TRBD2. The CDR3 runs 15 residues. Looked up from germline, CDR1 is SGDLS and CDR2 is YYNGEE. The J segment lost 4 bases and the V segment lost 4 bases, leaving 6 bases of the junction unmatched. The CDR3 spells CASSPRLAEYNEQFF. The DNA of the CDR3 is TGTGCCAGCAGCCCCCGACTAGCGGAGTACAATGAGCAGTTCTTC.

The V gene is TRBV28, the J gene TRBJ1-3; 7 nucleotides agree with TRBD1. V was clipped by 5 bases and J by 0 bases; unmatched bases: 10. This CDR3 has 17 residues. Germline CDR1 reads MDHEN; CDR2 reads SYDVKM. The chain's CDR3 is CASSDYRGDNSGNTIYF. The CDR3 nucleotides read TGTGCCAGCAGTGACTACAGGGGCGACAACTCTGGAAACACCATATATTTT. The full variable domain, with the rest looked up from reference TRBV28 and TRBJ1-3, is DVKVTQSSRYLVKRTGEKVFLECVQDMDHENMFWYRQDPGLGLRLIYFSYDVKMKEKGDIPEGYSVSREKKERFSLILESASTNQTSMYLCASSDYRGDNSGNTIYFGEGSWLTVV.

V usage is TRBV11-3 and J usage is TRBJ2-1, with 8 bases fitting TRBD2. The CDR3 is made up of 18 amino acids. Germline values: CDR1 SGHNT, CDR2 YENEEA. V lost 0 bases to trimming and J lost 4 bases; unmatched junction nucleotides: 11. The CDR3 loop reads CASSLDQGGTSRYNEQFF. The CDR3 DNA sequence: TGTGCCAGCAGCTTAGATCAAGGGGGGACTAGTCGGTACAATGAGCAGTTCTTC.

The chain carries TRBV9 and TRBJ2-1, with TRBD2 identical over 9 bases. CDR3 length equals 17 residues. V shed 0 bases, J shed 5 bases, and the junction held 9 bases outside the gene matches. Looked up from germline, CDR1 is SGDLS and CDR2 is YYNGEE. CDR3 amino acids: CASSVATSGSFNNEQFF. In DNA form, the CDR3 reads TGTGCCAGCAGCGTAGCAACTAGCGGGTCTTTCAACAATGAGCAGTTCTTC.

This chain uses TRBV29-1 with TRBJ1-2, with 11 bases matching TRBD1. Losses at the gene ends were 5 bases for V and 6 bases for J; bases not matched to a gene: 5. The V gene's germline CDR1 is SQVTM and CDR2 ANQGSEA. The CDR3 covers 13 residues. The DNA of the CDR3 is TGCAGCGTTAGGGGACAGGGGGAAGATGGCTACACCTTC. Amino acid sequence: CSVRGQGEDGYTF.

The chain links TRBV18 to TRBJ1-1; D call uncertain. Between the trimmed V and J ends, which lost 2 bases and 5 bases, there was a span of 15 bases. Per germline, CDR1 KGHSH and CDR2 LQKENI. The CDR3 runs 15 residues. Here the CDR3 DNA reads TGTGCCAGCTCACCAGGGGTCCTCGGGAAGACTGAAGCTTTCTTT. This codes for CASSPGVLGKTEAFF.

J is TRBJ2-3 and V is TRBV11-3; D unclear. V was trimmed by 2 bases and J by 5 bases, leaving 8 bases between them. There are 13 residues in the CDR3. Per the germline V gene, CDR1 is SGHNT and CDR2 is YENEEA. The CDR3 reads CASSLSSVDTQYF. The CDR3 DNA reads TGTGCCAGCAGCTTATCCTCAGTAGATACGCAGTATTTT.

The rearrangement uses TRBV19 and TRBJ2-2; D possibly corresponds to TRBD2 (5 bases). Trimming removed 7 bases at V and 0 bases at J, with 12 bases between. This CDR3 contains 15 residues. The germline V gene encodes CDR1 LNHDA and CDR2 SQIVND (reference sequence). The CDR3 DNA reads as TGTGCCAGTAAGGAGCCGGGATCGAACACCGGGGAGCTGTTTTTT. As protein: CASKEPGSNTGELFF.

V and J are TRBV6-5 and TRBJ2-7; D might be TRBD1 (6 bases). Germline V gene sequence: CDR1 MNHEY, CDR2 SVGAGI. The V end was cut by 7 bases, the J end by 4 bases, with 20 bases between. The CDR3 is 15 residues long. For the CDR3, the DNA is TGTGCCAGCATCTTCCGGGACAAGGCCGAATACGAGCAGTACTTC. Translation gives CASIFRDKAEYEQYF.

V and J are TRBV4-2 and TRBJ2-2; 7 nucleotides align to TRBD1. Losses at the gene ends were 6 bases for V and 3 bases for J; bases not matched to a gene: 7. The germline V gene has CDR1 LGHNA and CDR2 YNFKEQ. The CDR3 is 15 amino acids. The CDR3 loop reads CASRRTGLDTGELFF. The CDR3 DNA is TGTGCCAGCAGACGGACAGGTCTGGACACCGGGGAGCTGTTTTTT.

This chain connects TRBV6-1 to TRBJ2-3, with 13 bases matching TRBD2. After removal of 4 bases from V and 4 bases from J, the junction contained 2 bases not matched to a gene. The V gene's germline CDR1 is MNHNS and CDR2 SASEGT. This CDR3 is 15 amino acids long. The DNA of the CDR3 is TGTGCCAGCAGTGGAACTAGCGGGGGGGCAGATACGCAGTATTTT. Translating it yields CASSGTSGGADTQYF.

The rearrangement links TRBV28 to TRBJ2-1; TRBD2 aligns across 15 bases. Per germline, CDR1 MDHEN and CDR2 SYDVKM. After removal of 4 bases from V and 6 bases from J, the junction contained 13 bases not matched to a gene. The CDR3 is 19 residues long. The CDR3 loop is CASSSPGLAGGPGANEQFF. Written as DNA, the CDR3 is TGTGCCAGCAGTTCTCCTGGACTAGCGGGAGGGCCCGGGGCCAATGAGCAGTTCTTC.

The chain is built from TRBV6-1 and TRBJ1-3; D is uncertain. The germline V gene has CDR1 MNHNS and CDR2 SASEGT. V was clipped by 1 base and J by 0 bases, with 7 bases between them. The CDR3 consists of 15 residues. CDR3 in amino acids: CASSEGAFSGNTIYF. In DNA, the CDR3 is TGTGCCAGCAGTGAAGGGGCATTCTCTGGAAACACCATATATTTT.

The chain recombines TRBV19 with TRBJ1-2, with 7 positions matching TRBD1. Germline-derived CDR1 and CDR2 are LNHDA and SQIVND (reference sequence). The CDR3 extends over 15 amino acids. V lost 7 bases, J lost 3 bases, and 11 bases stayed unmatched. CDR3 nucleotide sequence: TGTGCCAGTAACCTAGGGGGCTGGAGGGACTATGGCTACACCTTC. This encodes CASNLGGWRDYGYTF.

V and J are TRBV27 and TRBJ2-3; TRBD2 is a possible D gene (6 bases). Germline V CDR1 and CDR2: MNHEY, SMNVEV (reference sequence). Trimming left V 3 bases short and J 1 base short, with 11 bases between. This CDR3 is 15 amino acids long. CDR3: CASSLEGRGTDTQYF. CDR3 bases: TGTGCCAGCAGTTTGGAGGGCCGGGGCACAGATACGCAGTATTTT.

The chain is built from TRBV5-6 and TRBJ2-7; 8 bases line up with TRBD2. The J segment lost 10 bases and the V segment lost 2 bases, leaving 17 bases of the junction unmatched. The germline CDR1 and CDR2 sequences are SGHDT and YYEEEE. This CDR3 has 16 amino acids. CDR3 residues: CASSFFSGGASLPQYF. The CDR3 DNA reads as TGTGCCAGCAGCTTCTTTTCCGGGGGGGCCTCACTCCCTCAGTACTTC.

This clone was seen a few times. In nucleotides, the CDR3 is TGCAGCGTCTGGACAGGGGCGAAGTATGGCTACACCTTC. Protein sequence: CSVWTGAKYGYTF. The chain has TRBV29-1 and TRBJ1-2; 9 bases line up with TRBD1. V was clipped by 6 bases and J by 5 bases; unmatched bases: 7. The CDR3 extends over 13 amino acids. In germline, CDR1 is SQVTM, CDR2 ANQGSEA.

CDR3: CASSFSGPSTDTQYF. CDR3 DNA sequence: TGTGCCAGCAGCTTTAGCGGACCCTCCACAGATACGCAGTATTTT. This chain links TRBV7-2 with TRBJ2-3, with D possibly being TRBD2 (6 bases). In germline, CDR1 is SGHTA, CDR2 FQGNSA. V was cut by 3 bases and J by 2 bases, with 12 bases left in between. The CDR3 contains 15 residues.

This chain links TRBV6-6 with TRBJ1-1, with TRBD1 identical over 7 bases. Per germline, CDR1 MNHNY and CDR2 SVGAGI (reference sequence). The V and J ends lost 4 bases and 9 bases, in that order; junction bases with no gene match: 8. The length of the CDR3 is 13 residues. CDR3 residues: CASSLDRDTQAFF. For the CDR3, the DNA is TGTGCCAGCAGTTTAGACAGGGATACGCAAGCTTTCTTT.

The J gene is TRBJ1-1, the V gene TRBV7-9, with TRBD1 identical over 10 bases. This CDR3 region has 16 residues. The germline CDR1 and CDR2 sequences are SEHNR and FQNEAQ (reference sequence). The J segment lost 11 bases and the V segment lost 5 bases, leaving 17 bases of the junction unmatched. The CDR3, as DNA: TGTGCCAGCAGCCCGGGCTGGCGGGACAGGGGAATCGGGGCTTTCTTT. Translation gives CASSPGWRDRGIGAFF.

This chain links TRBV7-9 with TRBJ2-7, with TRBD1 identical over 7 bases. The V gene end was trimmed by 3 bases and the J gene end by 3 bases; junction bases not matched to a gene: 5. The CDR3 is 14 residues long. Germline V gene sequence: CDR1 SEHNR, CDR2 FQNEAQ (reference sequence). CDR3 nucleotide sequence: TGTGCCAGCAGCTTTAACCGGGACAGCTACGAGCAGTACTTC. The encoded protein is CASSFNRDSYEQYF.

As DNA, the CDR3 is TGTGCCAGTAGTAAGAGACAGTCTCAGGATGGCTACACCTTC. It encodes CASSKRQSQDGYTF. The chain combines TRBV19 with TRBJ1-2, with D perhaps TRBD1 (5 bases). The CDR3 is made up of 14 amino acids. Looked up from germline, CDR1 is LNHDA and CDR2 is SQIVND (reference sequence). Between the trimmed V and J ends, which lost 4 bases and 6 bases, there was a span of 15 bases.

The CDR3 is CASSPQGSMNTEAFF. The CDR3 DNA reads as TGTGCCAGCAGCCCTCAGGGATCTATGAACACTGAAGCTTTCTTT. The rearrangement links TRBV7-3 to TRBJ1-1, with D perhaps matching TRBD1 (5 bases). CDR3 length equals 15 residues. Trimming left V 5 bases short and J 0 bases short, with 13 bases between. Germline V lookup: CDR1 SGHTA, CDR2 FQGTGA.

In its sample, this clone was seen once. The chain uses TRBV19 and TRBJ2-1; tentatively, D is TRBD1 (5 bases). Germline assignment: CDR1 LNHDA and CDR2 SQIVND (reference sequence). V gave up 0 bases and J gave up 8 bases, with 11 bases separating them. The CDR3 totals 14 residues. DNA of the CDR3: TGTGCCAGTAGTATAGATCATCCCAGGGATGAGCAGTTCTTC. Its protein product is CASSIDHPRDEQFF.

The chain recombines TRBV5-1 with TRBJ2-1; D is ambiguous. V shed 0 bases and J shed 4 bases, with 11 bases lying between them. The CDR3 contains 15 residues. Germline CDR1 is SGHRS and CDR2 is YFSETQ. CDR3 nucleotides: TGCGCCAGCAGCTTGGCGACGGGTAATTACAATGAGCAGTTCTTC. Encoded protein: CASSLATGNYNEQFF. The whole variable domain, remainder taken from reference TRBV5-1 and TRBJ2-1, is KAGVTQTPRYLIKTRGQQVTLSCSPISGHRSVSWYQQTPGQGLQFLFEYFSETQRNKGNFPGRFSGRQFSNSRSEMNVSTLELGDSALYLCASSLATGNYNEQFFGPGTRLTVL.